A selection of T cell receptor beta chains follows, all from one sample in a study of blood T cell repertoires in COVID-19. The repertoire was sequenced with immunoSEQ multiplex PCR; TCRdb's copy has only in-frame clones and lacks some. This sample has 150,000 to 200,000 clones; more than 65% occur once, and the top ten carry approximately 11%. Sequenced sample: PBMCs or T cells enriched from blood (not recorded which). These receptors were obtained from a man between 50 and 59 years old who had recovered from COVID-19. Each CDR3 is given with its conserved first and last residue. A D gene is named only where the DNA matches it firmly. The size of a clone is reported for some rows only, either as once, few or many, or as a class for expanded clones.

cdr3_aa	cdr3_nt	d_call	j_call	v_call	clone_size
CASRVPSRGQETQYF	TGCGCCAGCAGGGTTCCGTCAAGGGGGCAAGAGACCCAGTACTTC	-	TRBJ2-5	TRBV23-1	-
CASSFGTGGASPLHF	TGTGCCAGCAGTTTTGGGACAGGGGGCGCCTCACCCCTCCACTTT	TRBD1	TRBJ1-6	TRBV28	-
CASSELGTELSSGANVLTF	TGCGCCAGCAGTGAGTTGGGGACAGAGCTAAGCTCTGGGGCCAACGTCCTGACTTTC	TRBD1	TRBJ2-6	TRBV10-2	-
CASSLEGSGGYTF	TGCGCCAGCAGCTTGGAGGGGTCAGGCGGCTACACCTTC	-	TRBJ1-2	TRBV5-1	-
CASSRGLDLYEQYF	TGTGCCAGCAGCCGGGGACTAGACTTATACGAGCAGTACTTC	TRBD2	TRBJ2-7	TRBV7-9	-
CAWSVGGLNQPQHF	TGTGCCTGGAGTGTAGGCGGCCTCAATCAGCCCCAGCATTTT	-	TRBJ1-5	TRBV30	-
CASSQALRGQTQYF	TGTGCCAGCAGCCAAGCCCTGAGAGGTCAGACCCAGTACTTC	-	TRBJ2-5	TRBV3-1/TRBV3-2	-
CASSRQTQGIGSTDTQYF	TGTGCCAGCAGCCGACAAACACAGGGCATCGGGAGCACAGATACGCAGTATTTT	-	TRBJ2-3	TRBV7-8	-
CASTETGRGEAFF	TGTGCCAGCACCGAGACAGGGAGAGGTGAAGCTTTCTTT	TRBD1	TRBJ1-1	TRBV28	-
CASSGYSSSYNEQFF	TGTGCCAGCAGTGGTTATAGTAGCTCCTACAATGAGCAGTTCTTC	-	TRBJ2-1	TRBV28	once
CATSDPGRTSGSGNTGELFF	TGTGCCACCAGTGACCCGGGGAGGACTAGCGGGAGTGGGAACACCGGGGAGCTGTTTTTT	TRBD2	TRBJ2-2	TRBV24-1	-
CASSQEPPRTSGRAYEQYF	TGCGCCAGCAGCCAAGAACCCCCGCGGACTAGCGGGAGGGCCTACGAGCAGTACTTC	TRBD2	TRBJ2-7	TRBV4-1	-
CASSLYPTGNEKLFF	TGTGCCAGCAGCTTATACCCGACGGGTAATGAAAAACTGTTTTTT	-	TRBJ1-4	TRBV7-9	-
CASSEQTQPNEKLFF	TGTGCCAGCAGTGAACAGACACAGCCTAATGAAAAACTGTTTTTT	-	TRBJ1-4	TRBV6-1	few
CATSPRTGTGELFF	TGTGCCACCAGCCCTCGGACAGGGACCGGGGAGCTGTTTTTT	TRBD1	TRBJ2-2	TRBV15	-
CASDRVYTRTGGTDTQYF	TGTGCCAGTGACAGAGTTTATACGCGGACAGGAGGGACAGATACGCAGTATTTT	-	TRBJ2-3	TRBV19	-
CASSLRDNFGEQYF	TGTGCCAGCAGCCTCCGGGACAACTTTGGCGAGCAGTACTTC	-	TRBJ2-7	TRBV5-5	-
CASSDWNRGAKETQYF	TGTGCCAGCAGTGATTGGAACAGGGGGGCTAAAGAGACCCAGTACTTC	TRBD1	TRBJ2-5	TRBV6-1	-
CASRTTGQVHYEQYF	TGTGCCAGCAGGACCACTGGACAGGTTCACTACGAGCAGTACTTC	TRBD1	TRBJ2-7	TRBV28	-
CAISDRISNTGELFF	TGTGCCATCAGCGACAGGATTTCAAACACCGGGGAGCTGTTTTTT	-	TRBJ2-2	TRBV10-3	-
CASSQDPPRTSGDNTGELFF	TGTGCCAGCAGCCAAGATCCCCCCCGGACTAGCGGGGACAACACCGGGGAGCTGTTTTTT	TRBD2	TRBJ2-2	TRBV4-2	-
CASSVSSDPINEQFF	TGTGCCAGCAGCGTATCCAGCGACCCAATTAATGAGCAGTTCTTC	-	TRBJ2-1	TRBV9	-
CASSLSGAIDEQFF	TGCGCCAGCAGCTTGTCGGGAGCGATCGATGAGCAGTTCTTC	-	TRBJ2-1	TRBV5-1	-
CASSQARGGGYEQYF	TGTGCCAGCAGCCAAGCCCGCGGGGGAGGGTATGAGCAGTACTTC	TRBD2	TRBJ2-7	TRBV3-1/TRBV3-2	-
CASGLGLAGETQYF	TGTGCTAGTGGTTTGGGACTAGCTGGAGAGACCCAGTACTTC	TRBD2	TRBJ2-5	TRBV12-5	-
CASTDRKGAGGELFF	TGTGCCAGTACTGACCGCAAGGGGGCGGGCGGGGAGCTGTTTTTT	TRBD1	TRBJ2-2	TRBV19	few
CASRKSESSYNEQFF	TGTGCCAGCAGAAAAAGCGAAAGCTCCTACAATGAGCAGTTCTTC	-	TRBJ2-1	TRBV27	-
CASSEDRAYTGELFF	TGTGCCAGCAGTGAGGACAGGGCTTACACCGGGGAGCTGTTTTTT	TRBD1	TRBJ2-2	TRBV2	once
CASSLVRLANTGELFF	TGTGCCAGCAGCTTAGTGCGACTAGCGAACACCGGGGAGCTGTTTTTT	-	TRBJ2-2	TRBV7-2	-
CASSGPSGRITGELFF	TGTGCCAGCAGTGGACCTAGCGGGAGAATCACCGGGGAGCTGTTTTTT	TRBD2	TRBJ2-2	TRBV27	-
CASSAWTGGIETQYF	TGTGCCAGCAGCGCGTGGACAGGGGGGATAGAGACCCAGTACTTC	TRBD1	TRBJ2-5	TRBV5-8	-
CASGHPGHTDTQYF	TGCGCCAGCGGCCACCCGGGACACACAGATACGCAGTATTTT	-	TRBJ2-3	TRBV5-1	-
CASSSGDETQYF	TGTGCCAGCAGTTCGGGAGACGAGACCCAGTACTTC	-	TRBJ2-5	TRBV28	-
CASSLYRPSPNTGELFF	TGCGCCAGCAGCTTGTACAGGCCCTCTCCGAACACCGGGGAGCTGTTTTTT	-	TRBJ2-2	TRBV5-1	-
CASGGESLPRTDTQYF	TGTGCCAGCGGAGGAGAATCGCTACCTCGCACAGATACGCAGTATTTT	-	TRBJ2-3	TRBV5-4	-
CASRRQGGTETQYF	TGTGCCTCCCGGAGACAGGGGGGGACAGAGACCCAGTACTTC	TRBD1	TRBJ2-5	TRBV27	-
CASSPSFRANYGYTF	TGTGCCAGCTCACCGAGTTTCCGGGCTAACTATGGCTACACCTTC	-	TRBJ1-2	TRBV18	-
CASIGGRPSTDTQYF	TGTGCCAGCATCGGCGGTCGACCTAGCACAGATACGCAGTATTTT	-	TRBJ2-3	TRBV2	-
CASSLGTTNTGELFF	TGTGCCAGCTCACTTGGGACAACGAACACCGGGGAGCTGTTTTTT	-	TRBJ2-2	TRBV18	-
CASSPAADYGYTF	TGTGCCAGCTCACCGGCAGCGGACTATGGCTACACCTTC	-	TRBJ1-2	TRBV18	-
CSVSQGGAYEQYF	TGCAGCGTTTCACAGGGGGGAGCCTACGAGCAGTACTTC	TRBD1	TRBJ2-7	TRBV29-1	-
CASSSPSGQGNEKLFF	TGTGCCAGCAGTTCCCCTTCGGGACAGGGGAATGAAAAACTGTTTTTT	TRBD1	TRBJ1-4	TRBV28	once
CASSLRREISRDEQFF	TGTGCCAGCAGCCTTCGGAGAGAGATTTCCCGGGATGAGCAGTTCTTC	-	TRBJ2-1	TRBV3-1/TRBV3-2	-
CASSFQVAGNTEAFF	TGTGCCAGCAGCTTCCAGGTCGCAGGGAACACTGAAGCTTTCTTT	-	TRBJ1-1	TRBV11-2	once
CASSQLAGGEQFF	TGCGCCAGCAGCCAGCTAGCGGGTGGTGAGCAGTTCTTC	TRBD2	TRBJ2-1	TRBV4-1	-
CASSIGQNSALNTGELFF	TGTGCCAGCAGCATCGGACAGAACTCCGCCCTCAACACCGGGGAGCTGTTTTTT	-	TRBJ2-2	TRBV7-9	once
CASSLVGTDTQYF	TGTGCCAGCAGCTTAGTCGGCACAGATACGCAGTATTTT	-	TRBJ2-3	TRBV7-2	-
CASSQGRWVEKLFF	TGTGCCAGCAGTCAGGGGCGCTGGGTAGAAAAACTGTTTTTT	-	TRBJ1-4	TRBV28	-
CASSSHWSSGRTDTQYF	TGTGCCAGCAGCTCCCATTGGAGTAGCGGGAGGACAGATACGCAGTATTTT	TRBD2	TRBJ2-3	TRBV7-2	-
CASSIGLRRGQETQYF	TGTGCCAGTAGTATAGGGCTACGGAGAGGTCAAGAGACCCAGTACTTC	-	TRBJ2-5	TRBV19	many
CASSPRGQGRTGELFF	TGTGCCAGTAGCCCCCGGGGACAGGGGAGAACCGGGGAGCTGTTTTTT	TRBD1	TRBJ2-2	TRBV19	few
CASSLRQGAEEQYF	TGTGCCAGCAGCTTACGGCAGGGGGCGGAGGAGCAGTACTTC	TRBD1	TRBJ2-7	TRBV11-3	-
CASSLEVARAQF	TGTGCCAGCAGCTTAGAAGTTGCCAGGGCCCAATTC	-	TRBJ1-2	TRBV7-9	-
CASSVGTGEETQYF	TGTGCCAGCAGCGTCGGGACGGGAGAAGAGACCCAGTACTTC	-	TRBJ2-5	TRBV9	-
CASSYSLEDSRNTIYF	TGTGCCAGCAGTTACTCACTAGAGGACAGTCGGAACACCATATATTTT	-	TRBJ1-3	TRBV6-5	-